This T cell receptor (beta chain) stems from a study of cytomegalovirus exposure and HLA in healthy donors. Notes on the study in general: CMV serostatus was the sole immune exposure data available. For presence/absence analyses, sequencing depth was assumed to be roughly uniform across donors.

For this clone: Its matching antigen is unknown.

Whereas donors were nominally healthy upon sampling, unrecorded immune exposures were probable. PCR involved 60 Vbeta and 13 Jbeta primers. Data came from immunoSEQ multiplex PCR; TCRdb stores just in-frame clones and leaves some out. The repertoire holds 120,000 to 150,000 clones, with around 85% as singletons. This clonotype was obtained from a woman in her twenties or thirties in good health and CMV-seronegative. The sequenced sample consisted of PBMCs.

CDR3 coding DNA: TGTGCCAGCAGCTTGGTCCCGGGACAGGGGAGCAATGAGCAGTTCTTC. This gives the protein CASSLVPGQGSNEQFF. The rearrangement joins TRBV5-4 to TRBJ2-1; 10 nucleotides match TRBD1. V lost 0 bases, J lost 6 bases, and 6 bases stayed unmatched. The CDR3 has 16 residues. Germline CDR1 SGHNT, CDR2 YYREEE (reference sequence).